This TCR beta chain was obtained from a study of somatic mutations in cytotoxic T cells in rheumatoid arthritis. Study findings and constraints: Of 65 patients, about eight had a largest CD8+ clone that exceeded 20% of CD8+ cells.

Method: immunoSEQ multiplex PCR; TCRdb's copy keeps in-frame clones and lacks some. The sample has 9,500 to 13,000 clones, around four fifths seen once; the top ten hold under 9%. Turning to this clone: Antigen: not known.

Input material: CD8+ T cells sorted from blood. The receptor was isolated from an adult with rheumatoid arthritis.

CDR3 loop: CASSLSAGIYGYTF. In nucleotides, the CDR3 is TGTGCCAGCAGCTTGAGTGCCGGGATCTATGGCTACACCTTC. The chain employs TRBV5-8 and TRBJ1-2; D not certain. There are 14 residues in the CDR3. Germline V lookup: CDR1 SGHTS, CDR2 YDEGEE. V lost 1 base and J lost 4, with 11 bases in between.